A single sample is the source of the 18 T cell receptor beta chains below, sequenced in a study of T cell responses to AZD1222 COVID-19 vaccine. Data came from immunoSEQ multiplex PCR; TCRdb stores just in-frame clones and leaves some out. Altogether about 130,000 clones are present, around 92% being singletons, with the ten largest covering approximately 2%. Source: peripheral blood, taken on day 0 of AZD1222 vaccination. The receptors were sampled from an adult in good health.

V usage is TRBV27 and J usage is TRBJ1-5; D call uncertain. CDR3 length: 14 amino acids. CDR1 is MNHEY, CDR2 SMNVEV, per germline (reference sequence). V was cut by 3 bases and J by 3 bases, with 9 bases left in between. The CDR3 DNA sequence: TGTGCCAGCAGTTTGGTCAGGACCAATCAGCCCCAGCATTTT. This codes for CASSLVRTNQPQHF.

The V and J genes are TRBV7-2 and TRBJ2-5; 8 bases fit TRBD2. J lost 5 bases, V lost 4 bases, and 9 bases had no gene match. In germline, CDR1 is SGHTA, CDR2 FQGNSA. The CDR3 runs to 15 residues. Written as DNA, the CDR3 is TGTGCCAGCAGCTCCACTGGACTAGCTTTCGAGACCCAGTACTTC. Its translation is CASSSTGLAFETQYF.

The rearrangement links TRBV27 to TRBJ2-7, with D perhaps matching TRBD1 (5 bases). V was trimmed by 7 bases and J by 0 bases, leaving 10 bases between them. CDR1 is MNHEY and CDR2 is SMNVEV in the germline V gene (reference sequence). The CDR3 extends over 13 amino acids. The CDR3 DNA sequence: TGTGCCAGCAAGCCAGGGATCTCCTACGAGCAGTACTTC. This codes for CASKPGISYEQYF.

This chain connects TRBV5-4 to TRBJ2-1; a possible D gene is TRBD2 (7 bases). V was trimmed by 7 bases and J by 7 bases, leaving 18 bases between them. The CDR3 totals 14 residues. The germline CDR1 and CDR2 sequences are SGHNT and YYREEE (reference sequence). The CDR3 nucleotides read TGTGCCAGCCTCGGGGGGCTGTTATATAATGAGCAGTTCTTC. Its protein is CASLGGLLYNEQFF.

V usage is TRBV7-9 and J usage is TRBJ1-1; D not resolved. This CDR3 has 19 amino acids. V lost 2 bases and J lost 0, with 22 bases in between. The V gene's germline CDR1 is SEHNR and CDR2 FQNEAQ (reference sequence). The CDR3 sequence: CASSLNPGRTNIMNTEAFF. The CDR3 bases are TGTGCCAGCAGCTTAAATCCTGGCAGAACAAATATCATGAACACTGAAGCTTTCTTT.

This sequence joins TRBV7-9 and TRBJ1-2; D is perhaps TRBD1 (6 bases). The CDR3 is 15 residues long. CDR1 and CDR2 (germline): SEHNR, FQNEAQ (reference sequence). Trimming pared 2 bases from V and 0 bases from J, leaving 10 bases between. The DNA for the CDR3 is TGTGCCAGCAGCTTAAGGGACATAACTAACTATGGCTACACCTTC. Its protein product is CASSLRDITNYGYTF.

The CDR3 sequence: CASSQTQLGNQPQHF. In DNA, the CDR3 is TGCGCCAGCAGCCAAACACAGTTGGGCAATCAGCCCCAGCATTTT. The chain has TRBV4-3 and TRBJ1-5; no reliable D call. This CDR3 is built from 15 residues. Germline V gives CDR1 LGHNA, CDR2 YSLEER. V was shortened by 2 bases and J by 2 bases, with 10 bases between the two germline ends.

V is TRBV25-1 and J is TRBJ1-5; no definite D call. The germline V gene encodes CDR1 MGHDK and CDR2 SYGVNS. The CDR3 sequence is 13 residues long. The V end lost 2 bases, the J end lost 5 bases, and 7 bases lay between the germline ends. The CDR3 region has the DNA TGTGCCAGCAGTGAAGATCCGTATCAGCCCCAGCATTTT. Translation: CASSEDPYQPQHF. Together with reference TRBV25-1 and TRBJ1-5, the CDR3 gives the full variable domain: EADIYQTPRYLVIGTGKKITLECSQTMGHDKMYWYQQDPGMELHLIHYSYGVNSTEKGDLSSESTVSRIRTEHFPLTLESARPSHTSQYLCASSEDPYQPQHFGDGTRLSIL.

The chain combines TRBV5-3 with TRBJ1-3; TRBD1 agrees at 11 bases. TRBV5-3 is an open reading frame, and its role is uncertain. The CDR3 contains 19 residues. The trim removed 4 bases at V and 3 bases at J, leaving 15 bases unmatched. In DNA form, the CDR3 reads TGTGCCAGAAGCCGAAACTTAATAGGGGACAGGGGGAATGGAAACACCATATATTTT. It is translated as CARSRNLIGDRGNGNTIYF.

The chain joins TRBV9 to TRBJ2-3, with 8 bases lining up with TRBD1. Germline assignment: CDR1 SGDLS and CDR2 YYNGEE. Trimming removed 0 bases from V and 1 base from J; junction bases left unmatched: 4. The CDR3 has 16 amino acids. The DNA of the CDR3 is TGTGCCAGCAGCGTAGGACAGGGGTTGGGCACAGATACGCAGTATTTT. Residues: CASSVGQGLGTDTQYF.

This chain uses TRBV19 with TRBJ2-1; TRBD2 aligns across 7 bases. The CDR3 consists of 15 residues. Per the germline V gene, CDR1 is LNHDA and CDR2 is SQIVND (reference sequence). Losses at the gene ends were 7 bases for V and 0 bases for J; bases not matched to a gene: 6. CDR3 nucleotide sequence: TGTGCCAGTACCAAAGGGGACTACTCCTACAATGAGCAGTTCTTC. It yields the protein CASTKGDYSYNEQFF.

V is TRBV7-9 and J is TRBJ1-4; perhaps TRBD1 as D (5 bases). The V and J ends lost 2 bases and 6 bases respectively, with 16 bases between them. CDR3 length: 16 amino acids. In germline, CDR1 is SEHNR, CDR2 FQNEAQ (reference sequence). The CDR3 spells CASSLWGGLSDEKLFF. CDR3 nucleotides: TGTGCCAGCAGCTTATGGGGGGGTCTATCAGATGAAAAACTGTTTTTT.

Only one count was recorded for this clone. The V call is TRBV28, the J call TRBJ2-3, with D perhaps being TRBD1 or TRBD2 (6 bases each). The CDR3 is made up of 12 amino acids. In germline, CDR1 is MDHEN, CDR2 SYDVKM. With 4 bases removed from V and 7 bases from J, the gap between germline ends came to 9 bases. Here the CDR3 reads CASSWGAHTQYF. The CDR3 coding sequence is TGTGCCAGCAGTTGGGGGGCGCATACGCAGTATTTT.

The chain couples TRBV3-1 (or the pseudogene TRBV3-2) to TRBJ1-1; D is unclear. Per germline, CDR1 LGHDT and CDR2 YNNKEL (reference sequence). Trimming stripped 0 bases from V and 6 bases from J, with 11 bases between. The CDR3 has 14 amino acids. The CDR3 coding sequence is TGTGCCAGCAGCCAAGAAGTAGCGGGCGCTGAAGCTTTCTTT. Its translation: CASSQEVAGAEAFF.

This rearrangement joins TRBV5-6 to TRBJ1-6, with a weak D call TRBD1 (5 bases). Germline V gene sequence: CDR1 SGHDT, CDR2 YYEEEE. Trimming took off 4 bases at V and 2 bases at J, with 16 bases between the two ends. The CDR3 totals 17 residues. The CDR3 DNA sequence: TGTGCCAGCAGCCGCACACCGGGACTGGCCTATAATTCACCCCTCCACTTT. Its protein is CASSRTPGLAYNSPLHF.

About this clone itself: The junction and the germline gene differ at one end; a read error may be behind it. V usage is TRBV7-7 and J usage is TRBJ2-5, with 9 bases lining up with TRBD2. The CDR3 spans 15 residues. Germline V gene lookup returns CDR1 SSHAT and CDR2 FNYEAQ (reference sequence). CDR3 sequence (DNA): TGTGCTAGCAGCTTAGTTGCGGGGGGGCGCGAGACCCAGTACTTC. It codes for CASSLVAGGRETQYF. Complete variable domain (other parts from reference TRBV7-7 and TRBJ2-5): GAGVSQSPRYKVTKRGQDVTLRCDPISSHATLYWYQQALGQGPEFLTYFNYEAQPDKSGLPSDRFSAERPEGSISTLTIQRTEQRDSAMYRCASSLVAGGRETQYFGPGTRLLVL.

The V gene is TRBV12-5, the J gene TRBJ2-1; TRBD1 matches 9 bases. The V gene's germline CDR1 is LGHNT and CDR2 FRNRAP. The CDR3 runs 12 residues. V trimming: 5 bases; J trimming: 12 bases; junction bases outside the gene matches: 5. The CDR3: CASGEPGQGQFF. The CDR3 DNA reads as TGTGCTAGTGGTGAACCGGGACAGGGGCAGTTCTTC.

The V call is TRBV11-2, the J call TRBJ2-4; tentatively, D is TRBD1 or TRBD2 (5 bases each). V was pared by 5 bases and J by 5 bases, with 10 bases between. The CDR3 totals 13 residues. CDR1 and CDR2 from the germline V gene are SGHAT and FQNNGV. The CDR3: CASSTGRENIQYF. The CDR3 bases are TGTGCCAGCAGCACGGGACGGGAAAACATTCAGTACTTC.